The T cell receptor beta chain under discussion was sequenced for a study of blood T cell repertoires in COVID-19. About the research overall: T cells, B-cell-depleted T cells, or PBMCs provided the cDNA or gDNA that served as material.

V lost 7 bases and J lost 2, with 14 bases in between. The length of the CDR3 is 15 residues. CDR1 is MGHRA and CDR2 is YSYEKL in the germline V gene. Repertoires were generated with immunoSEQ multiplex PCR, while TCRdb's copy carries only in-frame clones and drops some. The sample lists fewer than 300,000 clones, roughly 90% occurring once. Sequencing used peripheral blood. V gene TRBV4-1 combines with J gene TRBJ2-2; D uncertain. The sequence derives from a woman younger than 45 with acute or convalescent COVID-19. CDR3 sequence reads: CASTRGAPNTGELFF. CDR3 coding DNA: TGCGCCAGCACCCGAGGAGCTCCTAACACCGGGGAGCTGTTTTTT.